This is a list of T cell receptor beta chains from one sample in a study of T cell changes during pregnancy in multiple sclerosis. The data were produced by immunoSEQ multiplex PCR, yet TCRdb's version contains in-frame clones alone and is incomplete. This table has tens of thousands of clones, around 90% appearing once. Sample: CD4+ T cells from peripheral blood mononuclear cells, taken in the first trimester of pregnancy. The receptors stem from a female donor with multiple sclerosis, enrolled in a pregnancy study. The CDR3 runs from the conserved cysteine through the conserved F or W. D genes are given only for firm matches. Clone size is not always given. Where it is, it says once, few, many or a class for expanded clones.

NA	TRBV7-8	13	NA	TRBJ1-2	CASSLVLGEGYTF	TGTGCCAGCAGCTTAGTTCTCGGAGAAGGCTACACCTTC
TRBD2	TRBV25-1	17	NA	TRBJ2-2	CASSAATSGLYTGELFF	TGTGCCAGCAGTGCCGCGACTAGCGGGCTATACACCGGGGAGCTGTTTTTT
TRBD2	TRBV5-1	16	NA	TRBJ2-7	CASSLGTSGSSYEQYF	TGCGCCAGCAGCTTGGGGACTAGCGGGAGCTCCTACGAGCAGTACTTC
TRBD1	TRBV9	15	NA	TRBJ1-1	CASSVEDRVNTEAFF	TGTGCCAGCAGCGTAGAGGACAGGGTGAACACTGAAGCTTTCTTT
TRBD2	TRBV6-1	13	NA	TRBJ2-7	CASSLTSSYEQYF	TGTGCCAGCAGTTTGACTAGCAGCTACGAGCAGTACTTC
TRBD1	TRBV14	18	once	TRBJ2-1	CASSPGVRGQGLYNEQFF	TGTGCCAGCAGTCCAGGGGTACGAGGACAGGGGTTGTACAATGAGCAGTTCTTC
NA	TRBV5-4	11	NA	TRBJ2-7	CASSFASEQYF	TGTGCCAGCAGCTTTGCCAGCGAGCAGTACTTC
NA	TRBV5-1	16	once	TRBJ1-1	CASSGLAWGTNTEAFF	TGCGCCAGCAGCGGACTGGCGTGGGGAACGAACACTGAAGCTTTCTTT
TRBD1	TRBV5-1	16	NA	TRBJ1-3	CASSRTTGASGNTIYF	TGCGCCAGCAGTCGTACTACAGGGGCCTCTGGAAACACCATATATTTT
NA	TRBV7-2	14	once	TRBJ2-7	CASSSNIAPYEQYF	TGTGCCAGCAGCAGTAATATAGCGCCCTACGAGCAGTACTTC